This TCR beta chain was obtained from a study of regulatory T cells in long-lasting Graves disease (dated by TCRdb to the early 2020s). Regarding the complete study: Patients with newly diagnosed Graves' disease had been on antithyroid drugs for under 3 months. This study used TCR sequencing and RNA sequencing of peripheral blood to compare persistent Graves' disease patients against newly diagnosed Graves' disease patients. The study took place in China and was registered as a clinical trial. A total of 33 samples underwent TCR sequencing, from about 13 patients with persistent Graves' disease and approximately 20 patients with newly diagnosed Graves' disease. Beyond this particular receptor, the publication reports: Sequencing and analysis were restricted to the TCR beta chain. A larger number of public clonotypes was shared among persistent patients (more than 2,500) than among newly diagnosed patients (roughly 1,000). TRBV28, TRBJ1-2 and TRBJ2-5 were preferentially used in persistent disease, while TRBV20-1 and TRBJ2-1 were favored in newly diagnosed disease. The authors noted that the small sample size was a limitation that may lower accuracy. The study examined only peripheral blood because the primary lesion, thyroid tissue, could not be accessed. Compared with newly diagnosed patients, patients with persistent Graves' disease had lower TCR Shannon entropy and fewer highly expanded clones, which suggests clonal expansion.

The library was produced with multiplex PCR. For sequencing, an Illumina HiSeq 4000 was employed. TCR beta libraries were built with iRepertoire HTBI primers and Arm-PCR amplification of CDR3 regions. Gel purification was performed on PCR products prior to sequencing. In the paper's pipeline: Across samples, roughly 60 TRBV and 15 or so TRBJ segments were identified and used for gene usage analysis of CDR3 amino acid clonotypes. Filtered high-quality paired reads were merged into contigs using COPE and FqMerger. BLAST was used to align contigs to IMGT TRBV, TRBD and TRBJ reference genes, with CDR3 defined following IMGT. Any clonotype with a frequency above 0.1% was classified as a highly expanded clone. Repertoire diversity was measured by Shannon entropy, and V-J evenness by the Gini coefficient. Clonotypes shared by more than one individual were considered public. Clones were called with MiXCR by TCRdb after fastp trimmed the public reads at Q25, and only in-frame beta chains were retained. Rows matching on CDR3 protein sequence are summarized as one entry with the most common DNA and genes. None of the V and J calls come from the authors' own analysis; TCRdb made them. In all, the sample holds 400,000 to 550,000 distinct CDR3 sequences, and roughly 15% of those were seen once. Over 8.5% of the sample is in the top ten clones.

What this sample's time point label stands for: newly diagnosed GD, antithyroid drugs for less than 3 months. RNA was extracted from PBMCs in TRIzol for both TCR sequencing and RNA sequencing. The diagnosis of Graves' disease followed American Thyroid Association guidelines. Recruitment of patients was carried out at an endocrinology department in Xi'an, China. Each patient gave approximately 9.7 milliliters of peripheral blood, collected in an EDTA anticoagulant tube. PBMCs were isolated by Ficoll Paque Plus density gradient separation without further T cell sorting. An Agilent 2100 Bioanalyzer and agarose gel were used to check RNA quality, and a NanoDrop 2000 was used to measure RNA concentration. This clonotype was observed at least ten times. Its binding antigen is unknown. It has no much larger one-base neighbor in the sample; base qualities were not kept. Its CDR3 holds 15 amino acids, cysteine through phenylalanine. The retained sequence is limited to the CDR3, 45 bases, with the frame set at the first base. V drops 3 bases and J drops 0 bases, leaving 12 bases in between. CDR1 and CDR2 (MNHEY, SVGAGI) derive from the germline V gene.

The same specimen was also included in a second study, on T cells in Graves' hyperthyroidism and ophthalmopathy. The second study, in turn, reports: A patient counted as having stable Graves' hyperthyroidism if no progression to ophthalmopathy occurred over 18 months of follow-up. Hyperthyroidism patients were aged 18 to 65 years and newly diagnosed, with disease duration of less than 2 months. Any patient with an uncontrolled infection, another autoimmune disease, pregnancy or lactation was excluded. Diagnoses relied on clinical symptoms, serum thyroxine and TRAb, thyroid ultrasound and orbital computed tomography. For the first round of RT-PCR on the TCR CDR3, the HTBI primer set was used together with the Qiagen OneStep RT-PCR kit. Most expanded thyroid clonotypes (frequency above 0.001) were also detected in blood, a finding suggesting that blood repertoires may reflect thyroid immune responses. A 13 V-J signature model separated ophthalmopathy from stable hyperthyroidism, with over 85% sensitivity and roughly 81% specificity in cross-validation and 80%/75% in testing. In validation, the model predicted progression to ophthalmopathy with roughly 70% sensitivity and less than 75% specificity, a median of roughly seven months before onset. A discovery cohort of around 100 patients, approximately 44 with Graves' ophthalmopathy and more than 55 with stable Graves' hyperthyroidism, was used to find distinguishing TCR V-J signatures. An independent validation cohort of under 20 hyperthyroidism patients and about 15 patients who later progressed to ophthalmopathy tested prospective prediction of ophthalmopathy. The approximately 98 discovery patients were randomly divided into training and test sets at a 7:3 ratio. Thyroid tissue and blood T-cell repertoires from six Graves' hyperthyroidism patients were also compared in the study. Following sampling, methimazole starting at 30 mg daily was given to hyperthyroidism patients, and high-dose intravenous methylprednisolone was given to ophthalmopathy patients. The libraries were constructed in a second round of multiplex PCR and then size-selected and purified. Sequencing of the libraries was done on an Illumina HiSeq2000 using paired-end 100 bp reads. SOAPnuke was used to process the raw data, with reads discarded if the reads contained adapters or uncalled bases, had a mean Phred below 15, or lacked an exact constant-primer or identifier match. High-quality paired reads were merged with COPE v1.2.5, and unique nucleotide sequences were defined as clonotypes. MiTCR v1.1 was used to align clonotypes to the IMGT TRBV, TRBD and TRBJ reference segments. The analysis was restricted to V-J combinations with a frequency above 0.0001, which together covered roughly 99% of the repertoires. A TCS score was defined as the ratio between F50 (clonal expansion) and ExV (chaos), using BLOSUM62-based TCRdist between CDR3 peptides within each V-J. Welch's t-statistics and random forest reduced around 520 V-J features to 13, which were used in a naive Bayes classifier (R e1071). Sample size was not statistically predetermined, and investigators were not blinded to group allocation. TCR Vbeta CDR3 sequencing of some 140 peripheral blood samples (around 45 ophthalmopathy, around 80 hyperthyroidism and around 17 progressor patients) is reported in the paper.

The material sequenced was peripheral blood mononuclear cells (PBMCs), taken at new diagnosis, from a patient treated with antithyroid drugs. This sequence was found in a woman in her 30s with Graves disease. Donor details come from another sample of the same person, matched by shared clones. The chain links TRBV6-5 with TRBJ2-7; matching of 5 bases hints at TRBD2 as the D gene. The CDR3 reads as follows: CASSYGVGDSYEQYF. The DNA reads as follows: TGTGCCAGCAGTTATGGGGTCGGGGACTCCTACGAGCAGTACTTC.